The clone carrying this T cell receptor (beta chain) showed up just a few times. The antigen is unknown. Germline CDR1 and CDR2: DFQATT and SNEGSKA (reference sequence). There are 14 residues in the CDR3. V lost 1 base to trimming and J lost 4 bases; unmatched junction nucleotides: 6. The record originates from a study of blood T cells in healthy people across ages. Study findings and constraints: Long-lived donors had more naive CD4+ cells and higher diversity than aged donors. The CMV status of each donor remained undetermined, and this could have confounded shifts in expanded clonotypes.

Alongside a J-beta primer mix, a sample-barcoded 5' primer served in a second PCR lasting roughly 6 to 11 cycles. MiXCR, applied by TCRdb to the 5' RACE reads, yields one record per CDR3 protein. The table records 850,000 to 1,100,000 distinct CDR3 sequences, roughly two fifths of them present only once. Material for sequencing was blood. The chain employs TRBV20-1 and TRBJ2-5, with 7 bases fitting TRBD2. This receptor was obtained from a man aged 18 to 29 in good health. CDR3 nucleotide sequence: TGCAGTGCTAGAGGAGGGACTATCGGAGAGACCCAGTACTTC. This sequence encodes CSARGGTIGETQYF.